This T cell receptor (beta chain) appears in the sequencing data of a study of blood T cells in healthy people across ages. Together with a sample-barcoded 5' primer, a J-beta primer mix was included in a second PCR lasting about 7 to 11 cycles. Each CDR3 protein is one row after TCRdb ran MiXCR on the 5' RACE reads. This repertoire shows approximately 800,000 distinct CDR3 sequences, 20% to 25% found once; its top ten account for roughly 3.8%. Caucasian individuals from Russia who were healthy and aged about 6 to 95 acted as donors. This CDR3 has 16 residues. J was trimmed by 7 bases and V by 3 bases; bases with no gene match: 17. The germline V gene encodes CDR1 SQVTM and CDR2 ANQGSEA. The sample was also reused in another study, on T cells of mothers and their children.

This receptor was taken from a boy younger than 18 in good health. Sequenced material: blood. The V call is TRBV29-1, the J call TRBJ2-7, with 8 bases lining up with TRBD1. DNA of the CDR3: TGCAGCGTTGATCGCGCTGGTCAGGGGGCGACGGAGGAGCAGTACTTC. Translating gives CSVDRAGQGATEEQYF.